This T cell receptor (beta chain) was sequenced for a study of T-cell memory formation after mild COVID-19. TCRdb itself ran the 5' RACE reads through MiXCR, one entry per CDR3 protein. The repertoire consists of approximately 240,000 distinct CDR3 sequences, with 15% to 20% occurring once and the leading ten covering 3.5% to 4%. A word on this clonotype: Its matching antigen is unknown.

Overall study results and limits: Clones shrinking from day 15 to 85 showed even CD4/CD8 mixes; later expanders tilted CD4+. Cross-reactive memory appears to have joined, as suggested by some responding clones showing up in pre-infection memory.

The CDR3 has 16 amino acids. CDR1 and CDR2 from the germline V gene are MGHRA and YSYEKL. V lost 5 bases, J lost 3 bases, and 17 bases lay in between. Sequenced sample: PBMCs or a T cell subset sorted from them (not recorded which). The TCR originated in a man between 18 and 35 years old who had mild COVID-19 (a few samples of this study predate the infection). Cell type and time point are not known. This chain joins TRBV4-1 and TRBJ1-3; D is perhaps TRBD1 (6 bases). CDR3 in DNA: TGCGCCAGCAGCACCAGCGGGGGCAGGAATGGAAACACCATATATTTT. This gives the protein CASSTSGGRNGNTIYF.